This TCR beta chain appears in the sequencing data of a study of cytomegalovirus exposure and HLA in healthy donors. The V segment lost 4 bases and the J segment 5 bases; nucleotides outside the gene matches: 9. The germline V gene has CDR1 SEHNR and CDR2 FQNEAQ (reference sequence). The CDR3 has 16 residues. Worth noting for this clone: The antigen is not known.

PCR amplification relied on 60 Vbeta primers (plus 13 Jbeta primers). The authors' processing: It was a later analysis that counted 79 million or so unique TCR beta chains, of which approximately 9.9 million were shared. TCRdb's copy holds only in-frame clones and misses some; the assay was immunoSEQ multiplex PCR. V and J calls and clone size follow that table, whereas D and trimming were derived from the DNA. In the table there are roughly 20,000 clones, about four fifths of which are singletons. Study results and limitations: Reported results showed that the classifier diagnosed cytomegalovirus status with high specificity and sensitivity. Analysis was carried out at a later point, and it linked a missense DCLRE1C variant to TCR beta V- and J-gene trimming. Available immune exposure information was restricted to CMV serostatus only.

The sequencing sample was made of PBMCs. The receptor was isolated from a human donor in good health. The gene calls are TRBV7-9 and TRBJ2-7, with TRBD1 matching 12 bases. The CDR3 sequence: CASSSTPGTGGNEQYF. CDR3 DNA sequence: TGTGCCAGCAGCTCAACCCCCGGGACAGGGGGCAACGAGCAGTACTTC.